This T cell receptor beta chain was observed in a study of T cells in Graves' hyperthyroidism and ophthalmopathy. Not enrolled were patients with uncontrolled infection, other autoimmune disease, pregnancy or lactation. Germline-derived CDR1 and CDR2 are SEHNR and FQNEAQ (reference sequence). Germline trimming cut 5 bases from V and 6 bases from J; bases unmatched to any gene: 10. CDR3 size: 16 residues. Template material for amplifying TCR beta CDR3 regions consisted of RNA transcripts. With the HTBI primer set, the TCR CDR3 went through a first round of RT-PCR. MiXCR, applied by TCRdb to the multiplex PCR reads, yields one record per CDR3 protein. The data contain about 300,000 distinct CDR3 sequences, approximately 18% of them seen just once; the ten biggest clones take up under 45%.

Material: blood. This chain connects TRBV7-9 to TRBJ2-1, with 10 bases fitting TRBD1. The clonotype comes from a man aged 45-65 years with Graves' ophthalmopathy. The CDR3 loop is CASSLLGTGASNEQFF. The CDR3 bases are TGTGCCAGCAGCCTGTTGGGGACAGGGGCTAGCAATGAGCAGTTCTTC.